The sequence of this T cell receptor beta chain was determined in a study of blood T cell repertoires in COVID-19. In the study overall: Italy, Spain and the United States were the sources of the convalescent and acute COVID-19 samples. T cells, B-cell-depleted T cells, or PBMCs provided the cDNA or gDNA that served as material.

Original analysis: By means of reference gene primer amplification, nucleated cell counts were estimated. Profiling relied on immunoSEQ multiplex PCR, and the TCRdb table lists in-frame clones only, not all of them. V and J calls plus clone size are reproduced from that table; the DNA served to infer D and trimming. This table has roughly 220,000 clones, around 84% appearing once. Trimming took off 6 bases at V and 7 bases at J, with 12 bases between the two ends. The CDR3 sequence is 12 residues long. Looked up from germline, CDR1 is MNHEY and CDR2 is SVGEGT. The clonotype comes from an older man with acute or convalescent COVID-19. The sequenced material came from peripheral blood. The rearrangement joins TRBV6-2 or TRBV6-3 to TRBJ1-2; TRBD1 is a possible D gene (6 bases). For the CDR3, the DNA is TGTGCCAGCAGCCAGGGGCTGGCTGGCTACACCTTC. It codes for CASSQGLAGYTF.